The subject of this entry is one T cell receptor (beta chain). Sequenced by immunoSEQ multiplex PCR; TCRdb stores in-frame clones only, minus some. The data show under 200,000 clones, with around 95% seen just once and around 8% held by the top ten. The CDR3 loop spans 14 amino acids. V lost 1 base and J lost 2, with 8 bases in between. Germline CDR1 SGHTA, CDR2 FQGNSA. The source of the sample is a study of control samples from healthy donors and cancer patients. The sequence was collected from a woman in her thirties or forties in good health. Sample: blood. V is TRBV7-2 and J is TRBJ2-5, with D perhaps matching TRBD2 (5 bases). As DNA, the CDR3 is TGTGCCAGCAGCTTAGTTACGGGACAAGAGACCCAGTACTTC. Amino acids: CASSLVTGQETQYF.